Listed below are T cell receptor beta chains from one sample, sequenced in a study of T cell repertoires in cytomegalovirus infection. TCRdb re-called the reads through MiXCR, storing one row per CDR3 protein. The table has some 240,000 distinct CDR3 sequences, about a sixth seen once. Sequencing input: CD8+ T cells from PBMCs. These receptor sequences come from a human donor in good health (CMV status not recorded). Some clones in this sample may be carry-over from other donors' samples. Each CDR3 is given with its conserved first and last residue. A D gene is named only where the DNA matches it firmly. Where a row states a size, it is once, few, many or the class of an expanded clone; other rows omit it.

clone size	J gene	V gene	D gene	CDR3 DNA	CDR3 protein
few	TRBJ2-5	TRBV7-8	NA	TGTGCCAGCAGCTTAAGCGGGCTGGGTCCCCAAGAGACCCAGTACTTC	CASSLSGLGPQETQYF
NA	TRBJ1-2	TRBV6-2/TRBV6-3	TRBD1	TGTGCCAGCAGCGGGACAGGTCTATTCTATGGCTACACCTTC	CASSGTGLFYGYTF
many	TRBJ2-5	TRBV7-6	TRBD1	TGTGCCAGCAGCTTAGGACCCGGGACAGGGCCAAGAGAGACCCAGTACTTC	CASSLGPGTGPRETQYF
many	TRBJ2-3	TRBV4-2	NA	TGTGCCAGCAGCCAAGATTGGGACCCCGGCACAGATACGCAGTATTTT	CASSQDWDPGTDTQYF
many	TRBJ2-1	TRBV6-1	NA	TGTGCCAGCAGGCGGGACAGTCCCTTCAATGAGCAGTTCTTC	CASRRDSPFNEQFF
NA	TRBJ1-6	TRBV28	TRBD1	TGTGCCAGCAGTTTATTGGGACAGTTGAATTCACCCCTCCACTTT	CASSLLGQLNSPLHF
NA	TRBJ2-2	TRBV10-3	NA	TGTGCCATCAGCGTTATCACCGGATGGGACACCGGGGAGCTGTTTTTT	CAISVITGWDTGELFF
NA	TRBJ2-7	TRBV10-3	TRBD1	TGTGCCATCAGTGCAAGACAGGGGGTAGAGGACGAGCAGTACTTC	CAISARQGVEDEQYF
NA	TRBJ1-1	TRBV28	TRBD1	TGTGCCAGCAGAGTCCCGGGACAGGGGGAAGCTTTCTTT	CASRVPGQGEAFF
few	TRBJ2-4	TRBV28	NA	TGTGCCAGCAGTCGTCCTAGGTTAGCCAAAAACATTCAGTACTTC	CASSRPRLAKNIQYF
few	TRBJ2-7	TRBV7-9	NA	TGTGCCAGCAGCTTAGTGGCAGGTGGGGACGAGCAGTACTTC	CASSLVAGGDEQYF
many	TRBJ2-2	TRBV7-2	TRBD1	TGTGCCAGCAGCTTAGCCCCCGGGACAGGATTCACCGGGGAGCTGTTTTTT	CASSLAPGTGFTGELFF
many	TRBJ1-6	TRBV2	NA	TGTGCCAGCAGTGAAGCTACGGACTTCAATTCACCCCTCCACTTT	CASSEATDFNSPLHF
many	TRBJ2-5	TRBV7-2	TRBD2	TGTGCCAGCAGCTTAGATCCGGGACTAGCGGGGAAAGAAGAGACCCAGTACTTC	CASSLDPGLAGKEETQYF
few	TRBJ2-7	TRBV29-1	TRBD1	TGCAGCGTTGAAGACCACAGGGGCTCCTACGAGCAGTACTTC	CSVEDHRGSYEQYF
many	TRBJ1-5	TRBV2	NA	TGTGCCAGCAGTGCGCGGACAGACACGGGCAATCAGCCCCAGCATTTT	CASSARTDTGNQPQHF
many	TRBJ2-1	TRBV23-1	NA	TGCGCCAGCAGTCAATCGAGGGGACGTCGATTTTCATATGAGCAGTTCTTC	CASSQSRGRRFSYEQFF
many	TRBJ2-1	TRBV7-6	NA	TGTGCCAGCAGCTCTACCCCCGACGGTTACAATGAGCAGTTCTTC	CASSSTPDGYNEQFF
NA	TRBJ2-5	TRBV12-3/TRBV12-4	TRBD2	TGTGCCAGCAGTTTAGTAGAGGGACTAGCGGGGTCCCTCGCCAGGGAGACCCAGTACTTC	CASSLVEGLAGSLARETQYF
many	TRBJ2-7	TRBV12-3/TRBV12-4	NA	TGTGCCAGCAGTTTCTGGCCGGACTCCTACGAGCAGTACTTC	CASSFWPDSYEQYF
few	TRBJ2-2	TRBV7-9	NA	TGTGCCAGCAGCTCAACGGGCAGAAACACCGGGGAGCTGTTTTTT	CASSSTGRNTGELFF
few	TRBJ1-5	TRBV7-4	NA	TGTGCCAGCAGCCAACTGAATCAGCCCCAGCATTTT	CASSQLNQPQHF
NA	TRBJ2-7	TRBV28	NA	TGTGCCAGCAGTTTCCAGGGTGGCTACGAGCAGTACTTC	CASSFQGGYEQYF
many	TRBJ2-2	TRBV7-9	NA	TGTGCCAGCAGCTCCCGACGGACTTCCCAGAACACCGGGGAGCTGTTTTTT	CASSSRRTSQNTGELFF
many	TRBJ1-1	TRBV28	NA	TGTGCCAGCAGTCCTTCGGGACGTTTGAACACTGAAGCTTTCTTT	CASSPSGRLNTEAFF
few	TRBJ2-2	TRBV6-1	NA	TGTGCCAGCAGTGGGGGCCCTAAAACAGGGTCGGCCGGGGAGCTGTTTTTT	CASSGGPKTGSAGELFF
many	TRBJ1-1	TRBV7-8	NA	TGTGCCAGCAGCTTTGGGGGGTCGAGCGAGCTGAACACTGAAGCTTTCTTT	CASSFGGSSELNTEAFF
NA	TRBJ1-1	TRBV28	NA	TGTGCCACCCGAAGGAATGAAGCTTTCTTT	CATRRNEAFF
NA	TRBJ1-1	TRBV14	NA	TGTGCCAGCAGCCAAGCTGGGGGGGCAGCTTTCTTT	CASSQAGGAAFF
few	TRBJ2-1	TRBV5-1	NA	TGCGCCAGTCAGTATCGAGCGGCGCGATACAATGAGCAGTTCTTC	CASQYRAARYNEQFF
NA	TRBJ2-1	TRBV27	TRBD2	TGTGCCAGCAGTCGCCTAGCGGGGGGAAGCATACCCTACAATGAGCAGTTCTTC	CASSRLAGGSIPYNEQFF
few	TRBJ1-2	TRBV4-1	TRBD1	TGCGCCAGCAGCCAAACGGACAGGGATGACTATGGCTACACCTTC	CASSQTDRDDYGYTF
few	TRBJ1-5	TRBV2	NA	TGTGCCAGCAGCAGGGGAGAACAGCCCCAGCATTTT	CASSRGEQPQHF
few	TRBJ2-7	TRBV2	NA	TGTGCCATAGAGGGATCCTCCTCCTACGAGCAGTACTTC	CAIEGSSSYEQYF
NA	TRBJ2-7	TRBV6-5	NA	TGTGCCAGCAGTTATCTCCGCTCCTACGAGCAGTACTTC	CASSYLRSYEQYF
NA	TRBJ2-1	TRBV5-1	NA	TGCGCCAGCAGCTGGAATCCGGGACACGACTCCTACAATGAGCAGTTCTTC	CASSWNPGHDSYNEQFF
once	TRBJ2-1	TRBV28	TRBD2	TGTGCCAGCCGTTTATATTCTCTAGCGGGGGTGGGTGAGCAGTTCTTC	CASRLYSLAGVGEQFF
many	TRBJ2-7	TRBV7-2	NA	TGTGCCAGCGGGGTGGAGGGGGCCTACGAGCAGTACTTC	CASGVEGAYEQYF
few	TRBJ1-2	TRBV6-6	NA	TGTGCCAGCAGTGACCTTCCCGGCTACACCTTC	CASSDLPGYTF
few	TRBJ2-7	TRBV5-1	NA	TGCGCCAGCAGCTTGGAGGTGGGTTTCTTCGACGAGCAGTACTTC	CASSLEVGFFDEQYF
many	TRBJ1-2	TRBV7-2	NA	TGTGCCAGCAGCTTTATAGTCGAGGCCTATGGCTACACCTTC	CASSFIVEAYGYTF
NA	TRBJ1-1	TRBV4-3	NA	TGCGCCAGCAGCCAAGAACCGACAGCCTACATGAACACTGAAGCTCTCTTT	CASSQEPTAYMNTEALF
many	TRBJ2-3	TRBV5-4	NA	TGTGCCAGCAGCTTGACGCCGGGGGTCACAGATACGCAGTATTTT	CASSLTPGVTDTQYF
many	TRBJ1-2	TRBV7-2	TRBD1	TGTGCCAGCAGCTTGGACTTTACCAGGGGGCGACTCCCTCACTATGGCTACACCTTC	CASSLDFTRGRLPHYGYTF
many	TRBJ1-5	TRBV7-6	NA	TGTGCCAGCAGCGTACTGGGTAGCAATCAGCCCCAGCATTTT	CASSVLGSNQPQHF
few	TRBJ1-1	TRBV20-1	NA	TGCAGTGCTAGGGCCAGGGAAACTGAAGCTTTCTTT	CSARARETEAFF
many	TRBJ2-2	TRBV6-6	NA	TGTGCCAGCAGTTACTCGGTTCAGAGATTACGGGGGAGGACCGGGGAGCTGTTTTTT	CASSYSVQRLRGRTGELFF
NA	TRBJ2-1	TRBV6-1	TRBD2	TGTGCCAGCAGTGAATTGGAGCTAGCGGGGTACAATGAGCAGTTCTTC	CASSELELAGYNEQFF
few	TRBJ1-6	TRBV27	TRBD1	TGTGCCAGCAACTCTATTCAACAGGGGCTAGATAATTCACCCCTCCACTTT	CASNSIQQGLDNSPLHF
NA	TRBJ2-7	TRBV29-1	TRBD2	TGCAGCGTTGGTCAGCGGGGGGGCTTTCGCGCCTACGAGCAGTACTTC	CSVGQRGGFRAYEQYF
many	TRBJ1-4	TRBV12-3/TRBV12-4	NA	TGTGCCAGCAGTTTAAAAGGGGCAGGGGATAATGAAAAACTGTTTTTT	CASSLKGAGDNEKLFF
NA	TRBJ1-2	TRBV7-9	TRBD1	TGTGCCAGCAGCCCGGGACAGGGGCGATCTAACTATGGCTACACCTTC	CASSPGQGRSNYGYTF
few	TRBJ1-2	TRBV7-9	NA	TGTGCCAGCAGCTTAGGTTTGGCGCTAGATGGCTACACCTTC	CASSLGLALDGYTF